The clone carrying this TCR beta chain was seen more than once but under ten times. Trimming removed 4 bases at V and 5 bases at J, with 14 bases between. The CDR3 spans 14 residues. CDR1 is SNHLY, CDR2 FYNNEI, per germline. This sample was taken from a study of CD8 T cells in ankylosing spondylitis. Each CDR3 protein gets one entry after TCRdb re-called the 5' RACE reads with MiXCR. This table has 250,000 or so distinct CDR3 sequences, roughly 10% appearing once. This receptor was taken from a male donor with ankylosing spondylitis or in good health (not recorded which). J is TRBJ2-5 and V is TRBV2; D is uncertain. The sample taken for sequencing was blood, either unsorted or a sorted T cell fraction (not recorded which). The CDR3 DNA reads TGTGCCAGCAGTGGGCTGATCGTGGGGGAGACCCAGTACTTC. This codes for CASSGLIVGETQYF.